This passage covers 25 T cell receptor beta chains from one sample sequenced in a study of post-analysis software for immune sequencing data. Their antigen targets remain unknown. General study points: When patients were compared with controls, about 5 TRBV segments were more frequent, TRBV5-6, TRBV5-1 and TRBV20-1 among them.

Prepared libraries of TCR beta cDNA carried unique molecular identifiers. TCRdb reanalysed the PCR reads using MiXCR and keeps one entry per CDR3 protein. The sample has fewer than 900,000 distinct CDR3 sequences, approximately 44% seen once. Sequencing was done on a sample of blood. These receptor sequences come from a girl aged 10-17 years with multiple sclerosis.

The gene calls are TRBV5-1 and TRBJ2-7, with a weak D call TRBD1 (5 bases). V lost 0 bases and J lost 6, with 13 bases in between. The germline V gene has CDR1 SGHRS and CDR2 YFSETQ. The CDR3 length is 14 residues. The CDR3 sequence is CASSLEQAQAEQYF. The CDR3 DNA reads TGCGCCAGCAGCTTGGAACAGGCCCAAGCCGAGCAGTACTTC.

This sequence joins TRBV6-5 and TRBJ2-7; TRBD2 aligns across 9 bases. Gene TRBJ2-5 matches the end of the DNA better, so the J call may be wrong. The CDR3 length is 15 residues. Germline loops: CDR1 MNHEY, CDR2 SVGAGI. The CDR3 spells CASSYSSGSGETQYF. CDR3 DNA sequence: TGTGCCAGCAGTTACTCTAGCGGGAGCGGGGAGACCCAGTACTTC.

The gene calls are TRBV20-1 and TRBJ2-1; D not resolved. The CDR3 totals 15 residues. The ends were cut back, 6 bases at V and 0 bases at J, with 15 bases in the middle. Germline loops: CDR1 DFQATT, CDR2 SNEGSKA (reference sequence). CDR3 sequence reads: CSAPARRSSYNEQFF. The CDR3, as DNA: TGCAGTGCGCCCGCCAGGCGGAGCTCCTACAATGAGCAGTTCTTC.

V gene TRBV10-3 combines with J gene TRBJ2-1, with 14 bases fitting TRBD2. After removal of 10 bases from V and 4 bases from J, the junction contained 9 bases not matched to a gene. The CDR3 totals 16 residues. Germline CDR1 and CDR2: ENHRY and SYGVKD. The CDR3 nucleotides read TGTGCCACTGGGACTAGCGGGAGCTCCACATACAATGAGCAGTTCTTC. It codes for CATGTSGSSTYNEQFF.

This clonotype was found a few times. CDR3 amino acids: CASSQSAGGSYEQYF. Written as DNA, the CDR3 is TGCGCCAGCAGCCAGTCTGCAGGGGGGTCCTACGAGCAGTACTTC. The chain couples TRBV4-3 to TRBJ2-7, with D tentatively TRBD1 (7 bases). The CDR3 covers 15 residues. Germline lookup yields CDR1 LGHNA and CDR2 YSLEER. Trimming stripped 3 bases from V and 1 base from J, with 13 bases between.

CDR3 sequence: CATARGAYSGANVLTF. CDR3 DNA: TGTGCCACCGCCAGGGGGGCCTATTCTGGGGCCAACGTCCTGACTTTC. V usage is TRBV15 and J usage is TRBJ2-6; weak D call: TRBD1 (7 bases). Trimming pared 8 bases from V and 1 base from J, leaving 15 bases between. The CDR3 extends over 16 amino acids. In germline, CDR1 is LNHNV, CDR2 YYDKDF (reference sequence).

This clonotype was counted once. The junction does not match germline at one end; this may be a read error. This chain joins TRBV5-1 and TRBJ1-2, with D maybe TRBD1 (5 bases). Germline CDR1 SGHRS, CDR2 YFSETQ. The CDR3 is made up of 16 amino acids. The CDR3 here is CAGSLDDFAGGKSYTF. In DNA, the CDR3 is TGCGCCGGCAGCTTGGATGATTTTGCGGGGGGGAAGAGCTACACCTTC.

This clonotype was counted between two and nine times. CDR3 DNA sequence: TGTGCCAGCAGCCCGGACAGAAAGGGATCACCCCTCCACTTT. Its translation is CASSPDRKGSPLHF. The chain employs TRBV12-3 or TRBV12-4 and TRBJ1-6, with D possibly TRBD1 on 6 matching bases. Trimming cost V 6 bases and J 10 bases, with 16 bases left between them. This CDR3 is 14 amino acids long.

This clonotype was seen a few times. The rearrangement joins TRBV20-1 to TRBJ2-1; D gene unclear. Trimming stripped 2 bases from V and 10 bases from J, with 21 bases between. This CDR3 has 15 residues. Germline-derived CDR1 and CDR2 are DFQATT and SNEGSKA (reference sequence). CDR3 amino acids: CSARRLRATAQEQFF. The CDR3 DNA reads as TGCAGTGCTAGACGTCTAAGGGCTACCGCACAGGAGCAGTTCTTC.

Here the CDR3 DNA reads TGTGCCAGCAGCCCGGGACAGCGCACAGATACGCAGTATTTT. It encodes CASSPGQRTDTQYF. The rearrangement joins TRBV27 to TRBJ2-3, with 7 bases matching TRBD1. This CDR3 has 14 amino acids. The V gene's germline CDR1 is MNHEY and CDR2 SMNVEV (reference sequence). J was trimmed by 1 base and V by 6 bases; bases with no gene match: 4.

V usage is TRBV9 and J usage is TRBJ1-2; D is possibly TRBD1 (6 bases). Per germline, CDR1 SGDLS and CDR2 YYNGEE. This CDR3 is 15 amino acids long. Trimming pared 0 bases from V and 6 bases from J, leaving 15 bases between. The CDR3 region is CASSVGTATPHGYTF. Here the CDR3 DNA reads TGTGCCAGCAGCGTAGGGACAGCAACGCCGCATGGCTACACCTTC.

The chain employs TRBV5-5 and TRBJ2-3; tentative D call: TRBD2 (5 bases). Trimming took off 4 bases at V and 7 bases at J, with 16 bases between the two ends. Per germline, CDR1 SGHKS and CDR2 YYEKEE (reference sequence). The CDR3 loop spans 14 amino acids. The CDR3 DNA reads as TGTGCCAGCAGCCCGGGAACGGCGTCGTATACGCAGTATTTT. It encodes CASSPGTASYTQYF.

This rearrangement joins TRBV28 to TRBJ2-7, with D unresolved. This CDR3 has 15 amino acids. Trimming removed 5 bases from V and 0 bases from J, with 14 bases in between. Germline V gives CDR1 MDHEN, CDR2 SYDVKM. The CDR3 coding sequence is TGTGCCAGCAGTCTGCCACCCTGGAGCTCCTACGAGCAGTACTTC. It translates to CASSLPPWSSYEQYF.

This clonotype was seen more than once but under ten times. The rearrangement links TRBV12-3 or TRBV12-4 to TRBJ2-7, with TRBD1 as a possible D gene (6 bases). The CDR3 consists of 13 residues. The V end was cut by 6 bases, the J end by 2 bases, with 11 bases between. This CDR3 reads CASRAGTPYEQYF. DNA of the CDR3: TGTGCCAGCAGGGCCGGGACACCCTACGAGCAGTACTTC.

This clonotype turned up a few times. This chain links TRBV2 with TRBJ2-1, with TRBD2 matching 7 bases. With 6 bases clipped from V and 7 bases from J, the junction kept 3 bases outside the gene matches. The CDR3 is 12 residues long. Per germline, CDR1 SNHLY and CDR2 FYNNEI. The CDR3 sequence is CASRTSANEQFF. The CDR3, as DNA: TGTGCCAGCAGAACTAGCGCAAATGAGCAGTTCTTC.

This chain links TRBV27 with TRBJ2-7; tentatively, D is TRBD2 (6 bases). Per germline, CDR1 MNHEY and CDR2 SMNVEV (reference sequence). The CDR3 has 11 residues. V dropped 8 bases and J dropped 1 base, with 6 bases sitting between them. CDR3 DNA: TGTGCCAGCGGGAGGTCCTACGAGCAGTACTTC. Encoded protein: CASGRSYEQYF.

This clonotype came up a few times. DNA for the CDR3: TGCAGCGTCGTTTCAGGGGTGATAGCCTATGGCTACACCTTC. Translating gives CSVVSGVIAYGYTF. The chain uses TRBV29-1 and TRBJ1-2, with D maybe TRBD1 (6 bases). The CDR3 has 14 residues. Germline V gene sequence: CDR1 SQVTM, CDR2 ANQGSEA. Deletions cut 6 bases from V and 4 bases from J, with 18 bases between.

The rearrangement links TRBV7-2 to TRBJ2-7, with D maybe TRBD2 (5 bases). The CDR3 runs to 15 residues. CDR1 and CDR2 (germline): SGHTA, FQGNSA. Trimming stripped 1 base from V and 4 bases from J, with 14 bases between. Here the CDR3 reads CASSLGRSGIYEQYF. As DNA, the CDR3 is TGTGCCAGCAGCTTAGGCCGGTCGGGGATTTACGAGCAGTACTTC. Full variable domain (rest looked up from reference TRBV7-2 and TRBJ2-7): GAGVSQSPSNKVTEKGKDVELRCDPISGHTALYWYRQSLGQGLEFLIYFQGNSAPDKSGLPSDRFSAERTGGSVSTLTIQRTQQEDSAVYLCASSLGRSGIYEQYFGPGTRLTVT.

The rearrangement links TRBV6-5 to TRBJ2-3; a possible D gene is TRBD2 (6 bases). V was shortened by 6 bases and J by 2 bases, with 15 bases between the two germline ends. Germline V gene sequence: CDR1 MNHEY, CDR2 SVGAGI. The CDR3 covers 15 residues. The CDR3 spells CASRKRARFTDTQYF. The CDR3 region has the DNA TGTGCCAGCAGAAAGCGGGCCCGATTCACAGATACGCAGTATTTT.

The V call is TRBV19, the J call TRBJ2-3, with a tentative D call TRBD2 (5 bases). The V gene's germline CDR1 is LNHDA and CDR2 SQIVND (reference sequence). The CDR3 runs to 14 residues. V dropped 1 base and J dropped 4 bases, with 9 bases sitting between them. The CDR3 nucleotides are TGTGCCAGTAGTATAGTCGGGAAGGCAGATACGCAGTATTTT. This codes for CASSIVGKADTQYF.

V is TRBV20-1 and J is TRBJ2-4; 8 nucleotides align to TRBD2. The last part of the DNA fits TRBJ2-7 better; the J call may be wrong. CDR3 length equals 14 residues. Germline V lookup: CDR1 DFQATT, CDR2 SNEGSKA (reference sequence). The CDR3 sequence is CSATGLERNYEQYF. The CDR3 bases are TGCAGTGCTACGGGACTAGAGAGAAATTACGAGCAGTACTTC.

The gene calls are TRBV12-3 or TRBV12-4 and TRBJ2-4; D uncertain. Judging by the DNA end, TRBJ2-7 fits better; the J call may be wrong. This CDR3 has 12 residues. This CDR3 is CASSLHGYEQYF. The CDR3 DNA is TGTGCCAGCAGTTTACACGGTTACGAGCAGTACTTC.

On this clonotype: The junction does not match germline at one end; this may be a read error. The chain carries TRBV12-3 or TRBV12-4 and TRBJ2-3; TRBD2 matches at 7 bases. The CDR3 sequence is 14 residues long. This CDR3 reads CASLRSGITDTEYF. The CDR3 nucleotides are TGTGCCAGCCTACGGAGCGGGATAACAGATACGGAGTATTTT.

This CDR3 reads CSAIQPGQGAEKLFF. As DNA, the CDR3 is TGCAGTGCTATCCAGCCGGGACAGGGTGCTGAAAAACTGTTTTTT. The chain recombines TRBV20-1 with TRBJ1-4; 9 bases agree with TRBD1. This CDR3 contains 15 residues. The germline V gene encodes CDR1 DFQATT and CDR2 SNEGSKA (reference sequence). Trimming removed 4 bases from V and 7 bases from J; junction bases left unmatched: 10.

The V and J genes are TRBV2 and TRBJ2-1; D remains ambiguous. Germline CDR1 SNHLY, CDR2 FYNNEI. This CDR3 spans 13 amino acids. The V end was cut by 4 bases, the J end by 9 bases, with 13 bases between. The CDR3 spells CASSVVRAVEQFF. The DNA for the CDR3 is TGTGCCAGCAGTGTGGTCCGGGCGGTTGAGCAGTTCTTC.